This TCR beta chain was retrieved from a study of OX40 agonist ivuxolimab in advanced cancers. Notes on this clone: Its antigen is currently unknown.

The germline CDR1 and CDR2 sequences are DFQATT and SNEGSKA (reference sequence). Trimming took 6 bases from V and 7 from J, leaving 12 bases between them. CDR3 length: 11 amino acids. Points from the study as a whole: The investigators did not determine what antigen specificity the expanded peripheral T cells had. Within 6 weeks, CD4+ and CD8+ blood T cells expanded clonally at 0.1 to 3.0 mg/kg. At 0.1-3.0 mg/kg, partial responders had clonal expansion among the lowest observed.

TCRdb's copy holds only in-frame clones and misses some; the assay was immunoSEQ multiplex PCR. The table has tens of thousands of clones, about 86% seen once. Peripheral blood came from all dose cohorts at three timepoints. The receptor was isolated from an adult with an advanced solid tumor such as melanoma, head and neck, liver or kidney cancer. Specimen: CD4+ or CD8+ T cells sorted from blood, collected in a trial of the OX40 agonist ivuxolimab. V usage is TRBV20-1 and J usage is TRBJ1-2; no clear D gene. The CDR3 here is CSASFGVGYTF. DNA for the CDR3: TGCAGTGCCTCGTTCGGAGTTGGCTACACCTTC.